This T cell receptor beta chain was profiled in a study of shared clonotypes between healthy human individuals. The length of the CDR3 is 16 residues. V lost 10 bases and J lost 3; bases outside the gene matches: 13. Per the germline V gene, CDR1 is MNHEY and CDR2 is SMNVEV (reference sequence). Sequencing was performed with immunoSEQ multiplex PCR; in TCRdb, only in-frame clones are kept and a portion is missing. The table has under 850,000 clones, just under 75% seen once; the top ten hold around 1.7%. Sequencing was performed on memory CD4+ T cells sorted from blood. Subset reported: CD45RA-negative fraction. The chain is built from TRBV27 and TRBJ1-2, with 11 positions matching TRBD1. This clonotype was sampled from a woman aged 25 to 45 in good health. The CDR3 region has the DNA TGTGCCAATTGGACCGGGACAGGGGGTTGCTACTATGGCTACACCTTC. Amino acids: CANWTGTGGCYYGYTF.